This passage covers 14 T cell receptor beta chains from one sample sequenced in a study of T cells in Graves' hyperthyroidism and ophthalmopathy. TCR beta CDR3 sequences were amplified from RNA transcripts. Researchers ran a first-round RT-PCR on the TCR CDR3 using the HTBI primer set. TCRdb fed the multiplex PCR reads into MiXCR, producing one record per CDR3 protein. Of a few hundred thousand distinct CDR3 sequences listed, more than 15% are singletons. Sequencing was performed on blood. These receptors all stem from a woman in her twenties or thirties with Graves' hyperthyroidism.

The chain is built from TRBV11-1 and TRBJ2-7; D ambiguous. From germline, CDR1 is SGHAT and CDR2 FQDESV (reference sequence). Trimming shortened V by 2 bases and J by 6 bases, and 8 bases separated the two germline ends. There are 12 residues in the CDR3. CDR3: CASSLIAAEQYF. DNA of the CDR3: TGTGCCAGCAGCTTAATAGCTGCCGAGCAGTACTTC.

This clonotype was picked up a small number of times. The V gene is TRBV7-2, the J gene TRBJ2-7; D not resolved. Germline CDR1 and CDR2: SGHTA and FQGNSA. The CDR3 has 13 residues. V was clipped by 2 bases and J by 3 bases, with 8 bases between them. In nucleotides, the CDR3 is TGTGCCAGCAGCTTATCAACGGTCTACGAGCAGTACTTC. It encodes CASSLSTVYEQYF. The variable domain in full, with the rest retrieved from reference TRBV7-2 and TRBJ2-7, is GAGVSQSPSNKVTEKGKDVELRCDPISGHTALYWYRQSLGQGLEFLIYFQGNSAPDKSGLPSDRFSAERTGGSVSTLTIQRTQQEDSAVYLCASSLSTVYEQYFGPGTRLTVT.

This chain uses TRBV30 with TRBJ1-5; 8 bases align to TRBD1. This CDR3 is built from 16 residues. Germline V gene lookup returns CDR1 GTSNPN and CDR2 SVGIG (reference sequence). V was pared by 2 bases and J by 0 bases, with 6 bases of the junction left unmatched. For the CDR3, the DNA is TGTGCCTGGAGTCCCGGACAGGGACATAGCAATCAGCCCCAGCATTTT. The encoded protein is CAWSPGQGHSNQPQHF.

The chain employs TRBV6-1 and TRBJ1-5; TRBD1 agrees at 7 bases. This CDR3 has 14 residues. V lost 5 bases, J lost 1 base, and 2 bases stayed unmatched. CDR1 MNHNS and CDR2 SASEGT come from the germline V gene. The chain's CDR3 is CASSRGQSNQPQHF. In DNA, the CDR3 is TGTGCCAGCAGTAGGGGACAGAGCAATCAGCCCCAGCATTTT.

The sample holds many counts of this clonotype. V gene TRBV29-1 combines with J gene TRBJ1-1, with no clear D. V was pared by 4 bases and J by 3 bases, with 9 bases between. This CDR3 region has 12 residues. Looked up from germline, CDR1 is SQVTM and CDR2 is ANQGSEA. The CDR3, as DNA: TGCAGCGTTGTACCCCGGGACACTGAAGCTTTCTTT. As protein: CSVVPRDTEAFF.

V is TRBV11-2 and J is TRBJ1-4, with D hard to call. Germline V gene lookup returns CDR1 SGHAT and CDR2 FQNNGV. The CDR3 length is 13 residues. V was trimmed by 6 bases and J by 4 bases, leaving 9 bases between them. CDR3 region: CASSVYRNEKLFF. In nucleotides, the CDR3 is TGTGCCAGCAGTGTGTATCGTAATGAAAAACTGTTTTTT.

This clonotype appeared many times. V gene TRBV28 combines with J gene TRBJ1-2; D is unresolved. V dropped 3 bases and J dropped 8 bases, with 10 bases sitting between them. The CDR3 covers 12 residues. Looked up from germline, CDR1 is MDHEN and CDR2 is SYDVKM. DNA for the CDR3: TGTGCCAGCAGTTTTCCGGCTGGAGGCTACACCTTC. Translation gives CASSFPAGGYTF.

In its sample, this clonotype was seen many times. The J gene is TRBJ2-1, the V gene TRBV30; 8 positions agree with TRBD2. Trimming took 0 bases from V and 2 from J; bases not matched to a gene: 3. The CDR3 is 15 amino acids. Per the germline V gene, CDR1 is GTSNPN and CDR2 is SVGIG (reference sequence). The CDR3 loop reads CAWSVREGPYNEQFF. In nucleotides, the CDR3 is TGTGCCTGGAGTGTACGGGAGGGCCCCTACAATGAGCAGTTCTTC.

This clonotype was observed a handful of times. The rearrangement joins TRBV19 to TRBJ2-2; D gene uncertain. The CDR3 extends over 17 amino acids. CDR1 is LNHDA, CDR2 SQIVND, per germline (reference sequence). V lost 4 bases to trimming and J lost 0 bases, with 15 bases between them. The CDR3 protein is CASSRLQGVANTGELFF. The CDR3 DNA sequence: TGTGCCAGTAGTAGACTCCAAGGAGTGGCGAACACCGGGGAGCTGTTTTTT. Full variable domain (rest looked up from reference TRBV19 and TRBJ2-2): DGGITQSPKYLFRKEGQNVTLSCEQNLNHDAMYWYRQDPGQGLRLIYYSQIVNDFQKGDIAEGYSVSREKKESFPLTVTSAQKNPTAFYLCASSRLQGVANTGELFFGEGSRLTVL.

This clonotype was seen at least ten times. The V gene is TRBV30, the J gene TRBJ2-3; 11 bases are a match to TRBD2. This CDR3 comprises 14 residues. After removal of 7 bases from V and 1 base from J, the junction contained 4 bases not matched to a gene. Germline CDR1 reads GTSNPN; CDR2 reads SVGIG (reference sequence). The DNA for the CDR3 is TGTGCCTTGACTAGCGGGGCTCGCACAGATACGCAGTATTTT. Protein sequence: CALTSGARTDTQYF.

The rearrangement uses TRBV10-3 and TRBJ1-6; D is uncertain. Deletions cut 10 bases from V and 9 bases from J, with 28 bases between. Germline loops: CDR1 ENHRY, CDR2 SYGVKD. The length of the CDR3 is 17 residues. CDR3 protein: CATQDPHPGSRGSPLHF. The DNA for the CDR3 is TGTGCCACCCAAGACCCTCACCCGGGTTCCCGGGGTTCACCCCTCCACTTT.

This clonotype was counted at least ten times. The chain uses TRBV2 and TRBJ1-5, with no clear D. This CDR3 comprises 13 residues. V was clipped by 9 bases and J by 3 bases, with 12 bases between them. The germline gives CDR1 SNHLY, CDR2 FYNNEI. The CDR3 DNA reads TGTGCCAGTGAAGGAGTAGACAATCAGCCCCAGCATTTT. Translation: CASEGVDNQPQHF.

CDR3 in amino acids: CATSRDQGRGAYEQYF. The CDR3 coding sequence is TGTGCCACCAGCAGAGATCAAGGCAGGGGGGCCTACGAGCAGTACTTC. The J gene is TRBJ2-7, the V gene TRBV15; perhaps TRBD1 as D (7 bases). Per the germline V gene, CDR1 is LNHNV and CDR2 is YYDKDF (reference sequence). V dropped 0 bases and J dropped 2 bases, with 14 bases sitting between them. CDR3 length equals 16 residues.

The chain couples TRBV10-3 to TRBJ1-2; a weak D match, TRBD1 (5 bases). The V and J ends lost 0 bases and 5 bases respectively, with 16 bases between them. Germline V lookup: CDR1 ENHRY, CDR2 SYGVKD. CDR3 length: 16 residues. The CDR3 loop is CAISESWQGGRYGYTF. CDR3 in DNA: TGTGCCATCAGTGAGTCGTGGCAGGGAGGACGGTATGGCTACACCTTC.